Sequencing of this TCR beta chain was carried out in a study of T cell changes during pregnancy in multiple sclerosis. This clone was observed a single time. Repertoires were generated with immunoSEQ multiplex PCR, while TCRdb's copy carries only in-frame clones and drops some. The sample contains 45,000 to 55,000 clones, 80% to 95% of which appear only once. Source: CD4+ T cells from peripheral blood mononuclear cells, taken after pregnancy. The TCR originated in a female donor in good health, enrolled as a control in a pregnancy study.

The CDR3 DNA follows: TGTGCCAGTCCAGGGGCGTGGGGTGAAAAACTGTTTTTT. This gives the protein CASPGAWGEKLFF. V and J are TRBV6-4 and TRBJ1-4; tentative D call: TRBD1 (6 bases). The CDR3 is 13 amino acids. Germline-derived CDR1 and CDR2 are MRHNA and SNTAGT. The germline V and J ends were trimmed by 9 bases and 7 bases, with 15 bases remaining between them.